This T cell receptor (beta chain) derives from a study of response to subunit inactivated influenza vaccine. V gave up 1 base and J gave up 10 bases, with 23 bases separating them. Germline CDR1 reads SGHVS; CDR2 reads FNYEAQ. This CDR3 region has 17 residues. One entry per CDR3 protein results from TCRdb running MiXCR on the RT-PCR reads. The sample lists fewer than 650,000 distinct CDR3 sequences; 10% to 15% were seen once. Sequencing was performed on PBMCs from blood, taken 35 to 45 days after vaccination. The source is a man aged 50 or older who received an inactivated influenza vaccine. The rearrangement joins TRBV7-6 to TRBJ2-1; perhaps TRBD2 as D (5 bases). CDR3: CASSLEQLGSSIGEQFF. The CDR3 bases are TGTGCCAGCAGCTTAGAACAATTGGGGAGTTCAATCGGGGAGCAGTTCTTC. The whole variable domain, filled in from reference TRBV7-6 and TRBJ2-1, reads GAGVSQSPRYKVTKRGQDVALRCDPISGHVSLYWYRQALGQGPEFLTYFNYEAQQDKSGLPNDRFSAERPEGSISTLTIQRTEQRDSAMYRCASSLEQLGSSIGEQFFGPGTRLTVL.